A selection of T cell receptor beta chains follows, all from one sample in a study of long-term antiretroviral therapy in people with HIV. Assay: immunoSEQ multiplex PCR; the TCRdb copy retains only in-frame clones and omits some. The data hold 34,000 or so clones, with 75% to 85% observed a single time. Sequences were derived from unsorted PBMCs, sampled about 3.5 years after starting antiretroviral therapy. These receptors were collected from a man aged 18 to 30 with HIV. Each CDR3 is given with its conserved first and last residue. Fields, in order: J gene, D gene, clone size, V gene, CDR3 protein, CDR3 DNA. A D gene is named only where the DNA matches it firmly. Part of the rows lack a size; the others show once, few, many or a class for expanded clones.

>TRBJ1-5|-|-|TRBV2
CASKNNQPQHF
TGTGCCAGCAAGAACAATCAGCCCCAGCATTTT
>TRBJ1-1|-|-|TRBV25-1
CATLDGYTEAFF
TGTGCCACTCTCGATGGGTACACTGAAGCTTTCTTT
>TRBJ2-7|-|-|TRBV19
CASSISQGSYEQYF
TGTGCCAGTAGTATCTCCCAGGGCTCCTACGAGCAGTACTTC
>TRBJ1-5|-|-|TRBV5-1
CASSLGTYSNQPQHF
TGCGCCAGCAGCTTGGGGACGTATAGCAATCAGCCCCAGCATTTT
>TRBJ1-1|-|-|TRBV7-2
CASSSGGRWNTEAFF
TGTGCCAGCAGCTCGGGGGGCAGGTGGAACACTGAAGCTTTCTTT
>TRBJ2-1|-|-|TRBV11-2
CASSLSGDGYNEQFF
TGTGCCAGCAGCTTATCCGGAGACGGGTACAATGAGCAGTTCTTC
>TRBJ1-2|TRBD1|-|TRBV27
CASSITPETGVYGYTF
TGTGCCAGCTCTATTACCCCGGAGACAGGGGTTTATGGCTACACCTTC
>TRBJ2-7|TRBD1|-|TRBV19
CASSISTGFYEQYF
TGTGCCAGTAGTATCTCGACAGGGTTCTACGAGCAGTACTTC
>TRBJ1-2|-|-|TRBV7-9
CASSLASLVGYTF
TGTGCCAGCAGCTTAGCCAGTTTGGTTGGCTACACCTTC
>TRBJ2-7|-|once|TRBV19
CASSMSRAYEQYF
TGTGCCAGTAGTATGAGTCGGGCCTACGAGCAGTACTTC
>TRBJ1-1|-|-|TRBV19
CAAGGRGTEAFF
TGTGCGGCGGGGGGGCGAGGCACTGAAGCTTTCTTT
>TRBJ2-5|-|-|TRBV6-6
CASTAFWGETQYF
TGTGCCAGCACGGCATTCTGGGGAGAGACCCAGTACTTC
>TRBJ2-7|-|few|TRBV9
CASSVGAGNSYEQYF
TGTGCCAGCAGCGTAGGGGCGGGGAACTCCTACGAGCAGTACTTC
>TRBJ1-2|TRBD1|few|TRBV2
CASSREDRGTSYGYTF
TGTGCCAGCAGCCGCGAAGACAGGGGTACCTCTTATGGCTACACCTTC
>TRBJ1-4|-|-|TRBV7-6
CASSLNPGVNEKLFF
TGTGCCAGCAGCTTAAACCCAGGGGTTAATGAAAAACTGTTTTTT
>TRBJ2-3|-|-|TRBV5-8
CASSHLLGRSTDTQYF
TGTGCCAGCAGCCACCTGTTAGGGCGGAGCACAGATACGCAGTATTTT
>TRBJ2-6|TRBD1|once|TRBV5-1
CASEKGARSGANVLTF
TGCGCGTCTGAGAAGGGGGCGCGGTCTGGGGCCAACGTCCTGACTTTC
>TRBJ1-2|TRBD1|-|TRBV4-2
CASSDGQVNYGYTF
TGTGCCAGCAGCGATGGACAGGTTAACTATGGCTACACCTTC
>TRBJ1-5|-|-|TRBV28
CASSPSRTATYSNQPQHF
TGTGCCAGCAGTCCCTCCCGGACAGCCACCTATAGCAATCAGCCCCAGCATTTT
>TRBJ2-3|-|-|TRBV7-9
CASSLLRGPIDTQYF
TGTGCCAGCAGCCTCCTGAGGGGTCCAATAGATACGCAGTATTTT
>TRBJ2-3|TRBD1|-|TRBV5-1
CASSGPGQGATDTQYF
TGCGCCAGCAGCGGACCGGGACAGGGGGCGACAGATACGCAGTATTTT
>TRBJ2-5|TRBD2|-|TRBV15
CATSRGTSGATQETQYF
TGTGCCACCAGCAGGGGGACTAGCGGGGCTACCCAAGAGACCCAGTACTTC
>TRBJ1-2|-|-|TRBV27
CASSLAGIPGPRLNYGYTF
TGTGCCAGCAGTTTAGCAGGAATCCCGGGACCGAGACTTAACTATGGCTACACCTTC